A selection of T cell receptor beta chains follows, all from one sample in a study of cytomegalovirus exposure and HLA in healthy donors. Libraries were prepared by immunoSEQ multiplex PCR; TCRdb keeps only in-frame clonotypes and omits some of them. The table includes 100,000 to 150,000 clones, 78% detected once. Sequencing was done on a sample of PBMCs. The receptors here all came from a woman in her thirties or forties in good health and CMV-seronegative. The CDR3 runs from the conserved cysteine through the conserved F or W.

CDR3 protein	CDR3 length	V gene	J gene
CASSPPTDEKLFF	13	TRBV18	TRBJ1-4
CSVRSSYEQYF	11	TRBV20-1	TRBJ2-7
CSVDRLAGDPRTDTQYF	17	TRBV29-1	TRBJ2-3
CASRGGNTQYF	11	TRBV28	TRBJ2-3
CASSTQQLGQGREQYF	16	TRBV28	TRBJ2-7
CASSPPGLAGFFGEQFF	17	TRBV2	TRBJ2-1
CATSQDRFSGNTIYF	15	TRBV15	TRBJ1-3
CASSSTEYGYTF	12	TRBV5-5	TRBJ1-2
CASSWGLAAPEQFF	14	TRBV19	TRBJ2-1
CASSLGGHLNTEAFF	15	TRBV27	TRBJ1-1
CASRANTEAFF	11	TRBV6-1	TRBJ1-1
CASRSDEKLFF	11	TRBV5-1	TRBJ1-4
CASSPYDSSGNTIYF	15	TRBV6-5	TRBJ1-3
CAISQGQRILYEQYF	15	TRBV10-3	TRBJ2-7
CASSIRASEAFF	12	TRBV7-9	TRBJ1-1
CASSWTGGLAGALSGANVLTF	21	TRBV5-1	TRBJ2-6
CAWSVQGTVHGELFF	15	TRBV30	TRBJ2-2
CAWSVAGGPNEQYF	14	TRBV30	TRBJ2-7
CASSPGTASNEKLFF	15	TRBV5-1	TRBJ1-4
CASSADSTDTQYF	13	TRBV11-2	TRBJ2-3
CASSPGQGGGYTF	13	TRBV28	TRBJ1-2
CASSLFGQGTGGSYEQYF	18	TRBV27	TRBJ2-7
CASSAWTVTYGYTF	14	TRBV25-1	TRBJ1-2
CASLHRAVNYMNTEAFF	17	TRBV18	TRBJ1-1
CASSFSAGGNPYEQYF	16	TRBV28	TRBJ2-7
CASRPILATGELFF	14	TRBV2	TRBJ2-2
CASSFGTGETDTQYF	15	TRBV6-6	TRBJ2-3
CASSWGDPNTEAFF	14	TRBV11-2	TRBJ1-1
CASSPEDSHYGYTF	14	TRBV4-1	TRBJ1-2
CASSPRQGGQGYTF	14	TRBV18	TRBJ1-2
CASSPFWGGQGLMSGYTF	18	TRBV11-2	TRBJ1-2